This entry is about one TCR beta chain. These data originate in a study of blood T cell repertoires in COVID-19. The assay was immunoSEQ multiplex PCR, and TCRdb's table has in-frame clones only and misses some. The table lists a few hundred thousand clones, roughly 87% of them singletons, with roughly 2.4% in the top ten. CDR1 and CDR2 (germline): SEHNR, FQNEAQ (reference sequence). The CDR3 contains 17 residues. With 0 bases removed from V and 0 bases from J, the gap between germline ends came to 14 bases. The sequenced sample was peripheral blood. The sequence derives from a woman aged 45 to 65 who had recovered from COVID-19. The chain joins TRBV7-9 to TRBJ1-1, with D perhaps TRBD1 (6 bases). The CDR3 loop is CASSLALGQRVNTEAFF. For the CDR3, the DNA is TGTGCCAGCAGCTTAGCGCTTGGACAGAGAGTGAACACTGAAGCTTTCTTT.